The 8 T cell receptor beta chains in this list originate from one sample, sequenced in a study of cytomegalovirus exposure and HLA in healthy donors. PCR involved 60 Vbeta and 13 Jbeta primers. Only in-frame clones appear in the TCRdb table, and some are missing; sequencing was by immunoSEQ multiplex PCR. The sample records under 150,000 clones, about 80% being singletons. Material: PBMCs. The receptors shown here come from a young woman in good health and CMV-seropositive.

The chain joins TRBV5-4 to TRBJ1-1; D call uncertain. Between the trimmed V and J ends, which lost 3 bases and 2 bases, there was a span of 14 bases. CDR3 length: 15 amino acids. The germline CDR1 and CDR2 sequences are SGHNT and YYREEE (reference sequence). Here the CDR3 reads CASSWAIPINTEAFF. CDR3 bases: TGTGCCAGCAGCTGGGCCATCCCTATTAACACTGAAGCTTTCTTT.

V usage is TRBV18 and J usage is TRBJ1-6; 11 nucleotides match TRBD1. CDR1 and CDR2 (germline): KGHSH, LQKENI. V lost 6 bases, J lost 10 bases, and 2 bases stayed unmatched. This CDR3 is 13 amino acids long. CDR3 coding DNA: TGTGCCAGCTCGGGACAGGGGGAATCACCCCTCCACTTT. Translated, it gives CASSGQGESPLHF.

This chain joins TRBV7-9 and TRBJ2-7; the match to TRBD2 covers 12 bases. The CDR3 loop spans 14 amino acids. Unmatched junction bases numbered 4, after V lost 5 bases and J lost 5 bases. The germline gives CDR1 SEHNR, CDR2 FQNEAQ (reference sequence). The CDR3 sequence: CASSRLAGVDEQYF. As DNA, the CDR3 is TGTGCCAGCAGCCGACTAGCGGGAGTGGACGAGCAGTACTTC.

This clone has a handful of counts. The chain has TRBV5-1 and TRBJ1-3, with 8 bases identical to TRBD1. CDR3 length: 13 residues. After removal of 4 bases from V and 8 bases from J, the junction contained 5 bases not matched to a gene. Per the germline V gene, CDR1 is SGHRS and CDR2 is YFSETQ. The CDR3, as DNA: TGCGCCAGCAGCCCGGACAGGGCTCACACCATATATTTT. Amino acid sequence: CASSPDRAHTIYF. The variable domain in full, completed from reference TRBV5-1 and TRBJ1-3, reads KAGVTQTPRYLIKTRGQQVTLSCSPISGHRSVSWYQQTPGQGLQFLFEYFSETQRNKGNFPGRFSGRQFSNSRSEMNVSTLELGDSALYLCASSPDRAHTIYFGEGSWLTVV.

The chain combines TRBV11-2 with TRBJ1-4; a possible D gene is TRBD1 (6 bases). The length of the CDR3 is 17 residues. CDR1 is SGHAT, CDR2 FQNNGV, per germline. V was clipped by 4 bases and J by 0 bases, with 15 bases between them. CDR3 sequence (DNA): TGTGCCAGCAGCTGGACCCGAGGGGGTGCAACTAATGAAAAACTGTTTTTT. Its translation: CASSWTRGGATNEKLFF.

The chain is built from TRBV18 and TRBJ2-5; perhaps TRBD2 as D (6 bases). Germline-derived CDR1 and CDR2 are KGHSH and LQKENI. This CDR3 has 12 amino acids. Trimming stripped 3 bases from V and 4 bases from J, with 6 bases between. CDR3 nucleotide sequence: TGTGCCAGCTCACCCGGGGGAGAGACCCAGTACTTC. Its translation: CASSPGGETQYF.

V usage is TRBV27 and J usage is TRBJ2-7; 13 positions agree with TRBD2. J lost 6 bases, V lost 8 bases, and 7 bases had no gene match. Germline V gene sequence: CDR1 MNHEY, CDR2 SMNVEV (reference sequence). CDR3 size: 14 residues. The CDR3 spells CASGPGLAGSEQYF. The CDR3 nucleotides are TGTGCCAGCGGTCCGGGACTAGCGGGATCCGAGCAGTACTTC.

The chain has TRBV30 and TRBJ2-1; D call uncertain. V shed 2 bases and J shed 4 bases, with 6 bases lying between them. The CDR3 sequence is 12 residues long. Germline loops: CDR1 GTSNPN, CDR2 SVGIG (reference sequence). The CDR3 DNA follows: TGTGCCTGGAGTCGTTCTTACAATGAGCAGTTCTTC. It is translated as CAWSRSYNEQFF.